This record concerns one TCR beta chain sequence. The antigen remains undetermined. MiXCR, applied by TCRdb to the reads, yields one record per CDR3 protein. The table records about 190,000 distinct CDR3 sequences, 28% of them present only once. The sample originates from a study of T cell repertoires in cytomegalovirus infection. V was clipped by 5 bases and J by 0 bases, with 11 bases between them. This CDR3 is 14 amino acids long. The V gene's germline CDR1 is SGHVS and CDR2 FQNEAQ. Findings and limits, study-wide: Based on cumulative public TCR beta family frequency, carriers of CMV plus the relevant HLA were identified. Clonotypes of TCR beta that were HLA-C-restricted and CMV-specific dominated the ex vivo response.

The sequenced material came from PBMCs. This sequence joins TRBV7-8 and TRBJ2-7, with D possibly being TRBD1 (6 bases). The sequence came from a human donor in good health (CMV status not recorded). Some clones in this sample may be carry-over from other donors' samples. CDR3 DNA: TGTGCCAGCAGCCGACAGGTTATCTCCTACGAGCAGTACTTC. Amino acid sequence: CASSRQVISYEQYF.